The 24 T cell receptor beta chains presented below share a single source sample, sequenced in a study of shared clonotypes between healthy human individuals (dated by TCRdb to about 2020). The library was built by means of the immunoSEQ multiplex PCR assay. Not all clones reach the TCRdb copy of this immuneACCESS table, which keeps in-frame sequences only. Checked studies attribute under half of the gap to unresolved V genes and leave the rest unexplained. The sample table shows 300,000 to 350,000 clones, and around four fifths are seen once. The top ten clonotypes cover more than 9% of the sample. Sequenced material: memory CD4+ T cells sorted from blood. Sample cell subset or site, as interpreted from the label and publication: CD45RA-negative fraction. These receptors were collected from a man aged 30 to 45 in good health.

V usage is TRBV25-1 and J usage is TRBJ2-7; the match to TRBD2 covers 7 bases. The CDR3 extends over 15 amino acids. V trimming: 5 bases; J trimming: 0 bases; junction bases outside the gene matches: 7. Per germline, CDR1 MGHDK and CDR2 SYGVNS. CDR3 sequence: CASSLAVEDSYEQYF. The CDR3 DNA reads as TGTGCCAGCAGTCTAGCGGTTGAAGACTCCTACGAGCAGTACTTC.

This clone has a handful of counts. The J gene is TRBJ2-5, the V gene TRBV19, with 9 bases lining up with TRBD1. The CDR3 runs to 15 residues. Germline loops: CDR1 LNHDA, CDR2 SQIVND (reference sequence). V dropped 4 bases and J dropped 2; count of bases not matched to a gene: 5. CDR3 in amino acids: CASSTRDRAQETQYF. CDR3 coding DNA: TGTGCCAGTAGTACGAGGGACAGGGCTCAAGAGACCCAGTACTTC.

The CDR3 sequence: CASSGTLKYNEQFF. The CDR3, as DNA: TGTGCCAGCAGTGGGACTTTGAAATACAATGAGCAGTTCTTC. This sequence joins TRBV28 and TRBJ2-1; perhaps TRBD2 as D (6 bases). CDR1 and CDR2 from the germline V gene are MDHEN and SYDVKM. This CDR3 comprises 14 residues. V gave up 5 bases and J gave up 4 bases, with 12 bases separating them.

This clone was recorded only once. CDR3 in DNA: TGTGCCAGCAGCAATACCCCGGGACAGGGGCCATATAGCAATCAGCCCCAGCATTTT. Protein: CASSNTPGQGPYSNQPQHF. The chain combines TRBV2 with TRBJ1-5, with TRBD1 matching over 10 bases. The CDR3 is 19 residues long. The ends lost 6 bases at V and 0 bases at J; junction bases unmatched: 14. Germline CDR1 reads SNHLY; CDR2 reads FYNNEI. Complete variable domain (other parts from reference TRBV2 and TRBJ1-5): EPEVTQTPSHQVTQMGQEVILRCVPISNHLYFYWYRQILGQKVEFLVSFYNNEISEKSEIFDDQFSVERPDGSNFTLKIRSTKLEDSAMYFCASSNTPGQGPYSNQPQHFGDGTRLSIL.

The chain recombines TRBV6-4 with TRBJ2-2, with 9 bases that match TRBD1. The CDR3 spans 14 residues. From germline, CDR1 is MRHNA and CDR2 SNTAGT. Trimming at V came to 6 bases and at J to 6 bases, leaving 5 bases not matched to a gene. DNA for the CDR3: TGTGCCAGCAGGGGGGACAGGGCTGCCGGGGAGCTGTTTTTT. Its translation is CASRGDRAAGELFF.

The rearrangement uses TRBV2 and TRBJ1-2, with D unresolved. The V gene lost 1 base and the J gene lost 1 base, with 10 bases spanning the gap. The CDR3 covers 15 residues. Germline V gene data show CDR1 as SNHLY and CDR2 as FYNNEI. This chain's CDR3 is CASSEGPGINYGYTF. In nucleotides, the CDR3 is TGTGCCAGCAGTGAAGGACCAGGAATTAACTATGGCTACACCTTC.

This clone turned up a few times. The chain combines TRBV2 with TRBJ2-2; no clear D gene. The V end was cut by 8 bases, the J end by 0 bases, with 7 bases between. The CDR3 totals 13 residues. Germline V gene lookup returns CDR1 SNHLY and CDR2 FYNNEI. The CDR3 DNA follows: TGTGCCAGCGCATTCGCGAACACCGGGGAGCTGTTTTTT. As protein: CASAFANTGELFF.

Worth noting for this clone: The sample contains more than one DNA sequence encoding this CDR3. The chain is built from TRBV18 and TRBJ2-2; no clear D gene. V shed 3 bases and J shed 5 bases, with 7 bases lying between them. Germline V gene sequence: CDR1 KGHSH, CDR2 LQKENI. This CDR3 has 13 residues. The CDR3 region has the DNA TGTGCCAGCTCACCGGTGGGAACCGGGGAGCTGTTTTTT. Its protein product is CASSPVGTGELFF.

The genes are TRBV7-4 and TRBJ2-5; D may be TRBD1 or TRBD2 (5 bases each). Between the trimmed V and J ends, which lost 5 bases and 1 base, there was a span of 14 bases. The CDR3 consists of 15 residues. Germline assignment: CDR1 SGHVT and CDR2 SQSDAQ. The CDR3 spells CASSAYWDLQETQYF. In DNA form, the CDR3 reads TGTGCCAGCAGCGCATATTGGGACCTCCAAGAGACCCAGTACTTC.

The V and J genes are TRBV11-2 and TRBJ2-7; TRBD1 is a possible D gene (5 bases). CDR3 length: 14 amino acids. V was clipped by 0 bases and J by 3 bases, with 9 bases between them. CDR1 and CDR2 (germline): SGHAT, FQNNGV. CDR3 bases: TGTGCCAGCAGCTTAGATTGGCAGGGCTACGAGCAGTACTTC. This sequence encodes CASSLDWQGYEQYF.

V is TRBV19 and J is TRBJ1-4; D is ambiguous. The germline CDR1 and CDR2 sequences are LNHDA and SQIVND (reference sequence). V gave up 1 base and J gave up 0 bases, with 12 bases separating them. This CDR3 has 17 amino acids. CDR3 amino acids: CASSIVGRAATNEKLFF. CDR3 bases: TGTGCCAGTAGTATAGTAGGGAGGGCTGCAACTAATGAAAAACTGTTTTTT.

The chain uses TRBV5-1 and TRBJ2-3; tentative D call: TRBD1 (7 bases). The CDR3 runs to 14 residues. The germline V gene encodes CDR1 SGHRS and CDR2 YFSETQ. The V end lost 2 bases, the J end lost 4 bases, and 11 bases lay between the germline ends. For the CDR3, the DNA is TGCGCCAGCAGCTTCTCAGGGGGGTCAGATACGCAGTATTTT. Protein product: CASSFSGGSDTQYF.

This clone has more than one count but fewer than ten. The chain uses TRBV7-2 and TRBJ2-1; D is perhaps TRBD2 (6 bases). V was clipped by 4 bases and J by 4 bases, with 11 bases between them. CDR1 is SGHTA and CDR2 is FQGNSA in the germline V gene. The CDR3 has 14 residues. Here the CDR3 reads CASSYGGPYNEQFF. DNA of the CDR3: TGTGCCAGCAGCTACGGAGGGCCGTACAATGAGCAGTTCTTC.

The V call is TRBV2, the J call TRBJ2-2; a possible D gene is TRBD2 (6 bases). The CDR3 totals 15 residues. Germline V lookup: CDR1 SNHLY, CDR2 FYNNEI. CDR3 residues: CASGLAGGFTGELFF. The CDR3 DNA reads TGTGCAAGCGGGTTGGCCGGAGGTTTCACCGGGGAGCTGTTTTTT.

This chain connects TRBV27 to TRBJ2-3; 9 bases fit TRBD2. Germline V gives CDR1 MNHEY, CDR2 SMNVEV (reference sequence). CDR3 length: 16 amino acids. The trim removed 7 bases at V and 1 base at J, leaving 9 bases unmatched. CDR3 loop: CASKEAGGPGTDTQYF. The CDR3, as DNA: TGTGCCAGCAAGGAGGCGGGAGGGCCGGGCACAGATACGCAGTATTTT.

This chain joins TRBV25-1 and TRBJ2-3; the match to TRBD2 covers 7 bases. The germline CDR1 and CDR2 sequences are MGHDK and SYGVNS. The CDR3 is 14 amino acids. V lost 5 bases, J lost 4 bases, and 6 bases stayed unmatched. CDR3 DNA: TGTGCCAGCAGTAGGGAGGGTCGTTCAGATACGCAGTATTTT. It encodes CASSREGRSDTQYF.

The gene calls are TRBV2 and TRBJ2-1, with D tentatively TRBD2 (5 bases). The CDR3 consists of 15 residues. From germline, CDR1 is SNHLY and CDR2 FYNNEI. V was cut by 9 bases and J by 0 bases, with 15 bases left in between. CDR3 nucleotide sequence: TGTGCCAGAGAAGCGGAAATGAGCTCCTACAATGAGCAGTTCTTC. Translating gives CAREAEMSSYNEQFF.

This clone was picked up a small number of times. The V call is TRBV10-3, the J call TRBJ2-1, with a tentative D call TRBD1 (6 bases). CDR3 size: 15 residues. Germline CDR1 and CDR2: ENHRY and SYGVKD. V lost 2 bases, J lost 4 bases, and 12 bases lay in between. CDR3 bases: TGTGCCATCAGTGAGGGTACAGGGCCATACAATGAGCAGTTCTTC. This translates into CAISEGTGPYNEQFF.

In its sample, this clone was seen many times. The J gene is TRBJ1-2, the V gene TRBV7-2; D possibly corresponds to TRBD1 (6 bases). V was clipped by 5 bases and J by 4 bases, with 20 bases between them. The CDR3 is 16 amino acids. Germline CDR1 SGHTA, CDR2 FQGNSA. Here the CDR3 reads CASSPEGVFGGYGYTF. CDR3 coding DNA: TGTGCCAGCAGCCCAGAGGGGGTTTTTGGTGGCTATGGCTACACCTTC.

Only a few counts were recorded for this clone. V gene TRBV7-9 combines with J gene TRBJ1-2; tentative D call: TRBD1 (6 bases). Trimming left V 10 bases short and J 4 bases short, with 13 bases between. The germline gives CDR1 SEHNR, CDR2 FQNEAQ (reference sequence). The CDR3 contains 12 residues. The CDR3 sequence is CAIQGSVYGYTF. CDR3 nucleotides: TGTGCCATTCAGGGGTCGGTCTATGGCTACACCTTC. The whole variable domain, remainder taken from reference TRBV7-9 and TRBJ1-2, is DTGVSQNPRHKITKRGQNVTFRCDPISEHNRLYWYRQTLGQGPEFLTYFQNEAQLEKSRLLSDRFSAERPKGSFSTLEIQRTEQGDSAMYLCAIQGSVYGYTFGSGTRLTVV.

Worth noting for this clone: This sequence is one base from a far larger clone and is likely a read error. Within the sample, other DNA sequences also encode this same CDR3. This chain uses TRBV6-1 with TRBJ1-1; no clear D. This CDR3 is 14 amino acids long. CDR1 MNHNS and CDR2 SASEGT come from the germline V gene. DNA for the CDR3: TGTGCCAGCAGTGCCGTGGCAAGTGACACTGAAGCCTTCTTT. Its protein product is CASSAVASDTEAFF.

The chain uses TRBV7-7 and TRBJ2-2, with unresolved D. CDR1 SSHAT and CDR2 FNYEAQ come from the germline V gene (reference sequence). The CDR3 loop spans 13 amino acids. V was cut by 5 bases and J by 6 bases, with 10 bases left in between. The CDR3 loop is CASSPTRSGELFF. The CDR3 DNA reads as TGTGCCAGCAGCCCAACCAGGTCCGGGGAGCTGTTTTTT.

The CDR3 bases are TGTGCCAGCAGTTTGTCGGCTAGCGGGATCAATGAGCAGTTCTTC. Its protein product is CASSLSASGINEQFF. The chain combines TRBV28 with TRBJ2-1, with 9 bases identical to TRBD2. CDR1 MDHEN and CDR2 SYDVKM come from the germline V gene. V dropped 3 bases and J dropped 6; count of bases not matched to a gene: 6. CDR3 length: 15 amino acids.

The chain combines TRBV28 with TRBJ1-1, with D tentatively TRBD1 (6 bases). Deletions cut 4 bases from V and 1 base from J, with 13 bases between. There are 15 residues in the CDR3. Germline-derived CDR1 and CDR2 are MDHEN and SYDVKM. DNA for the CDR3: TGTGCCAGCAGTTCGGGACAAAATCGGAACACTGAAGCTTTCTTT. Its translation: CASSSGQNRNTEAFF.